Only a few counts were recorded for the clone carrying this T cell receptor beta chain. What it recognizes is unknown. These data come from a study of T-cell memory formation after mild COVID-19. Study-level information: Largely donor-specific TCR clusters were found. Overall study results and limits: Clones contracting over day 15 to 85 were CD4/CD8 balanced, with later expanders leaning CD4+.

The CDR3 loop spans 13 amino acids. The germline V gene has CDR1 SEHNR and CDR2 FQNEAQ (reference sequence). Trimming removed 9 bases at V and 1 base at J, with 11 bases between. TCRdb fed the 5' RACE reads into MiXCR, producing one record per CDR3 protein. This table holds 65,000 to 95,000 distinct CDR3 sequences, about 13% found once. This sequence originates from a man between 18 and 35 years old who had mild COVID-19 (a few samples of this study predate the infection). Cell type and time point are not known. Sequenced input: PBMCs or a T cell subset sorted from them (not recorded which). The chain carries TRBV7-9 and TRBJ2-3; D gene uncertain. The CDR3 region is CASARYGTDTQYF. The CDR3 nucleotides read TGTGCCAGTGCGCGGTACGGCACAGATACGCAGTATTTT.